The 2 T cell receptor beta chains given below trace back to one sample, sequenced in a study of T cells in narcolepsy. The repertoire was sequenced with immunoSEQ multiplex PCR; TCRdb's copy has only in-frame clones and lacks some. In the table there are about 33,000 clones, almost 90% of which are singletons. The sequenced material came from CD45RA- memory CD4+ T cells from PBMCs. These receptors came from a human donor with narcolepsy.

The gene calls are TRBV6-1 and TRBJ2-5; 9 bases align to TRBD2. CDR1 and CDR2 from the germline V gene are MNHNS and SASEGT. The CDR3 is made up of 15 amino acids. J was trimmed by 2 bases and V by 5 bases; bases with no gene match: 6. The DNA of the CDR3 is TGTGCCAGCAGTCGCTCTAGCGGGGCACAAGAGACCCAGTACTTC. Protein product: CASSRSSGAQETQYF.

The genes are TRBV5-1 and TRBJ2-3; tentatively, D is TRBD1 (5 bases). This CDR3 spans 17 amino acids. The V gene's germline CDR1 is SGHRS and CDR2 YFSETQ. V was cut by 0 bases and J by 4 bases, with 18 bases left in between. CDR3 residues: CASSLVSLPVGPDTQYF. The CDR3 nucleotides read TGCGCCAGCAGCTTGGTGAGTCTTCCCGTGGGGCCAGATACGCAGTATTTT.